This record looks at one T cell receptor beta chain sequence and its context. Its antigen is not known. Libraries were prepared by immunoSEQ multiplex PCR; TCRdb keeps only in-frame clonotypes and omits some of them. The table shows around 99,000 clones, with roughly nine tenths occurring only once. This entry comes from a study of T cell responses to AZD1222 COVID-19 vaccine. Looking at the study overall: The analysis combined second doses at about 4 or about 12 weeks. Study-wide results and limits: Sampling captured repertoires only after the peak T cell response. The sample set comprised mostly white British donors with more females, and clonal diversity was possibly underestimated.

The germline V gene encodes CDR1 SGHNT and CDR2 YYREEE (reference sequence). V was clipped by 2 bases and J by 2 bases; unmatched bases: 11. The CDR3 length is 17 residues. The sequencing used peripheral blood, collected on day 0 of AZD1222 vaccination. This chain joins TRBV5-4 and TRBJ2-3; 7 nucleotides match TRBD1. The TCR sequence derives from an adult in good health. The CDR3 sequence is CASSFPAGGTITDTQYF. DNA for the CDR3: TGTGCCAGCAGCTTTCCCGCAGGGGGAACTATCACAGATACGCAGTATTTT.